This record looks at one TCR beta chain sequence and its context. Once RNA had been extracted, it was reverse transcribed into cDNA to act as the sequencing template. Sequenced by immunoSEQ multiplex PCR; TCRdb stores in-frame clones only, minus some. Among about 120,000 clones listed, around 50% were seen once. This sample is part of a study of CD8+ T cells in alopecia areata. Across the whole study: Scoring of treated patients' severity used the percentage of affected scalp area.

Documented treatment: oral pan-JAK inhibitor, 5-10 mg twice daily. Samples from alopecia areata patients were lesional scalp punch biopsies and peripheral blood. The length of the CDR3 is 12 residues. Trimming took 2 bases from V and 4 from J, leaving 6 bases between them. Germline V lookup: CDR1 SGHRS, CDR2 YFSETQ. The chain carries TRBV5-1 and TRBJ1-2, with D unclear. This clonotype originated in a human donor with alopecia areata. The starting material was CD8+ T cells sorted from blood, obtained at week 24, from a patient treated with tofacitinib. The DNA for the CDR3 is TGCGCCAGCAGCTTCTTCCCCTATGGCTACACCTTC. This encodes CASSFFPYGYTF. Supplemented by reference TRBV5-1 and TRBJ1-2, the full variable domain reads KAGVTQTPRYLIKTRGQQVTLSCSPISGHRSVSWYQQTPGQGLQFLFEYFSETQRNKGNFPGRFSGRQFSNSRSEMNVSTLELGDSALYLCASSFFPYGYTFGSGTRLTVV.